These 32 T cell receptor beta chains were all obtained from the same sample, sequenced in a study of T cell changes during pregnancy in multiple sclerosis. Here immunoSEQ multiplex PCR was the method, and the copy in TCRdb shows in-frame clones only, minus some. Of approximately 40,000 clones in the sample, around 92% were seen once. Sequencing used CD8+ T cells from peripheral blood mononuclear cells, obtained in the third trimester of pregnancy. The receptor source for this set is a female donor with multiple sclerosis, enrolled in a pregnancy study.

The chain links TRBV27 to TRBJ2-1; D possibly corresponds to TRBD2 (7 bases). The CDR3 extends over 17 amino acids. The germline CDR1 and CDR2 sequences are MNHEY and SMNVEV (reference sequence). V was pared by 3 bases and J by 7 bases, with 22 bases between. The CDR3 DNA reads TGTGCCAGCAGTTTTTCGCGGGGGCCGGGGGCGGTAAATGAGCAGTTCTTC. This gives the protein CASSFSRGPGAVNEQFF.

The J gene is TRBJ1-1, the V gene TRBV6-1; TRBD1 is a possible D gene (5 bases). The CDR3 spans 12 residues. CDR1 is MNHNS and CDR2 is SASEGT in the germline V gene. The V end was cut by 6 bases, the J end by 5 bases, with 10 bases between. The CDR3 sequence: CASRLGGTEAFF. Here the CDR3 DNA reads TGTGCCAGCAGGTTGGGGGGGACTGAAGCTTTCTTT.

This chain joins TRBV6-1 and TRBJ2-2; 8 bases line up with TRBD2. The germline gives CDR1 MNHNS, CDR2 SASEGT. The J segment lost 6 bases and the V segment lost 2 bases, leaving 5 bases of the junction unmatched. The CDR3 length is 15 residues. The DNA for the CDR3 is TGTGCCAGCAGTGAAACGGTAGCGGGATCCGGGGAGCTGTTTTTT. Protein: CASSETVAGSGELFF.

This chain joins TRBV15 and TRBJ2-7, with D possibly being TRBD2 (5 bases). The CDR3 consists of 14 residues. CDR1 is LNHNV and CDR2 is YYDKDF in the germline V gene (reference sequence). The V and J ends lost 0 bases and 9 bases respectively, with 15 bases between them. The CDR3 protein is CATSRDLGQAGQYF. As DNA, the CDR3 is TGTGCCACCAGCAGAGATCTCGGGCAGGCGGGGCAGTACTTC.

The chain couples TRBV15 to TRBJ1-1; the match to TRBD1 covers 7 bases. V shed 4 bases, J shed 6 bases, and the junction held 5 bases outside the gene matches. Germline CDR1 is LNHNV and CDR2 is YYDKDF (reference sequence). This CDR3 region has 13 residues. The CDR3 spells CATSKGAGAEAFF. CDR3 nucleotide sequence: TGTGCCACCAGCAAGGGGGCAGGAGCTGAAGCTTTCTTT.

The rearrangement uses TRBV6-5 and TRBJ2-1; 7 bases match TRBD1. This CDR3 region has 15 residues. Germline trimming cut 6 bases from V and 1 base from J; bases unmatched to any gene: 6. The V gene's germline CDR1 is MNHEY and CDR2 SVGAGI. For the CDR3, the DNA is TGTGCCAGCAGGGAACAGGGGAGATCCTACAATGAGCAGTTCTTC. It yields the protein CASREQGRSYNEQFF.

The V gene is TRBV11-1, the J gene TRBJ2-7, with 9 nucleotides matching TRBD1. The CDR3 is 15 residues long. V gave up 4 bases and J gave up 5 bases; unmatched junction bases: 9. Per the germline V gene, CDR1 is SGHAT and CDR2 is FQDESV (reference sequence). The DNA for the CDR3 is TGTGCCAGCAGCTCGACGGGACAGGGTTTTGACGAGCAGTACTTC. Residues: CASSSTGQGFDEQYF.

The chain carries TRBV13 and TRBJ1-2; TRBD1 matches 8 bases. Germline V gene data show CDR1 as PRHDT and CDR2 as FYEKMQ (reference sequence). Unmatched junction bases numbered 5, after V lost 0 bases and J lost 8 bases. The CDR3 spans 14 residues. The CDR3 DNA is TGTGCCAGCAGCTTAGGGACAGGGGAAGGCGGCTACACCTTC. Protein sequence: CASSLGTGEGGYTF.

This clone was observed once. The CDR3 here is CASSEAKGLAVPGELFF. The CDR3 DNA reads TGTGCCAGCAGTGAAGCGAAGGGACTAGCGGTCCCCGGGGAGCTGTTTTTT. V gene TRBV6-1 combines with J gene TRBJ2-2; the match to TRBD2 covers 11 bases. CDR1 is MNHNS and CDR2 is SASEGT in the germline V gene. This CDR3 region has 17 residues. V lost 0 bases, J lost 6 bases, and 6 bases stayed unmatched.

The rearrangement uses TRBV2 and TRBJ2-3; D gene uncertain. This CDR3 has 15 residues. Germline values: CDR1 SNHLY, CDR2 FYNNEI. V lost 3 bases and J 0 bases, leaving 10 bases between the germline ends. The CDR3 DNA sequence: TGTGCCAGCAGTGACGCCAGGCTTAGCACAGATACGCAGTATTTT. It encodes CASSDARLSTDTQYF. The full variable domain, in which reference TRBV2 and TRBJ2-3 provide the parts outside the CDR3, is EPEVTQTPSHQVTQMGQEVILRCVPISNHLYFYWYRQILGQKVEFLVSFYNNEISEKSEIFDDQFSVERPDGSNFTLKIRSTKLEDSAMYFCASSDARLSTDTQYFGPGTRLTVL.

CDR3: CAISESEGQGYGYTF. The CDR3 DNA sequence: TGTGCCATCAGTGAGTCCGAGGGACAGGGATATGGCTACACCTTC. V and J are TRBV10-3 and TRBJ1-2; TRBD1 agrees at 9 bases. V trimming: 0 bases; J trimming: 5 bases; junction bases outside the gene matches: 4. The germline V gene encodes CDR1 ENHRY and CDR2 SYGVKD. CDR3 length equals 15 residues.

This chain joins TRBV15 and TRBJ2-7, with 7 bases matching TRBD2. The CDR3 loop spans 14 amino acids. J was trimmed by 3 bases and V by 1 base; bases with no gene match: 3. Germline V gene lookup returns CDR1 LNHNV and CDR2 YYDKDF (reference sequence). DNA for the CDR3: TGTGCCACCAGCAGAGGGCGGGGGAGCTACGAGCAGTACTTC. It encodes CATSRGRGSYEQYF.

This clone was found once. The V gene is TRBV14, the J gene TRBJ1-2; a weak D match, TRBD1 (5 bases). The CDR3 length is 15 residues. Trimming removed 2 bases at V and 6 bases at J, with 16 bases between. Looked up from germline, CDR1 is SGHDN and CDR2 is FVKESK. In DNA form, the CDR3 reads TGTGCCAGCAGCCAAATTTGGGGGGGACTGGATGGCTACACCTTC. Translation: CASSQIWGGLDGYTF.

The chain recombines TRBV6-4 with TRBJ2-2; 13 bases align to TRBD2. Germline trimming cut 4 bases from V and 2 bases from J; bases unmatched to any gene: 1. CDR3 length: 16 amino acids. Germline CDR1 and CDR2: MRHNA and SNTAGT. The CDR3 loop is CASSGLAGGNTGELFF. DNA for the CDR3: TGTGCCAGCAGTGGACTAGCGGGGGGAAACACCGGGGAGCTGTTTTTT.

V and J are TRBV27 and TRBJ1-1; possible D gene TRBD1, 5 bases. With 6 bases removed from V and 12 bases from J, the gap between germline ends came to 17 bases. The germline CDR1 and CDR2 sequences are MNHEY and SMNVEV (reference sequence). The CDR3 loop spans 12 amino acids. The CDR3 reads CASSPTASPTFF. Written as DNA, the CDR3 is TGTGCCAGCAGCCCGACAGCCAGCCCAACTTTCTTT.

V is TRBV7-6 and J is TRBJ1-2; tentative D call: TRBD1 (6 bases). This CDR3 region has 13 residues. V lost 8 bases and J 8 bases, leaving 18 bases between the germline ends. CDR1 SGHVS and CDR2 FNYEAQ come from the germline V gene. CDR3 sequence (DNA): TGTGCCAGCGGGCCAGGGGAAAGAAGCGGCTACACCTTC. Protein product: CASGPGERSGYTF.

The gene calls are TRBV27 and TRBJ2-7, with D perhaps TRBD1 (6 bases). CDR3 length equals 15 residues. CDR1 MNHEY and CDR2 SMNVEV come from the germline V gene (reference sequence). Trimming shortened V by 10 bases and J by 5 bases, and 24 bases separated the two germline ends. Here the CDR3 DNA reads TGTGCCAACCTACCGGGCTGGACAGACGACCACGAGCAGTACTTC. Translating it yields CANLPGWTDDHEQYF.

This chain links TRBV2 with TRBJ1-2; D gene uncertain. There are 16 residues in the CDR3. The ends were cut back, 8 bases at V and 2 bases at J, with 21 bases in the middle. Germline CDR1 reads SNHLY; CDR2 reads FYNNEI. The CDR3 DNA reads as TGTGCCAGCGAACCGGGAAACTCATATTTAAACTATGGCTACACCTTC. Amino acids: CASEPGNSYLNYGYTF. Variable domain in full (rest from reference TRBV2 and TRBJ1-2): EPEVTQTPSHQVTQMGQEVILRCVPISNHLYFYWYRQILGQKVEFLVSFYNNEISEKSEIFDDQFSVERPDGSNFTLKIRSTKLEDSAMYFCASEPGNSYLNYGYTFGSGTRLTVV.

The CDR3 here is CASSNTGVPGELFF. The CDR3 coding sequence is TGTGCCAGCAGTAATACAGGAGTTCCCGGGGAGCTGTTTTTT. This chain joins TRBV2 and TRBJ2-2, with a weak D call TRBD1 (5 bases). V lost 5 bases to trimming and J lost 6 bases, with 13 bases between them. The germline CDR1 and CDR2 sequences are SNHLY and FYNNEI. This CDR3 has 14 residues. Supplemented by reference TRBV2 and TRBJ2-2, the full variable domain reads EPEVTQTPSHQVTQMGQEVILRCVPISNHLYFYWYRQILGQKVEFLVSFYNNEISEKSEIFDDQFSVERPDGSNFTLKIRSTKLEDSAMYFCASSNTGVPGELFFGEGSRLTVL.

This chain uses TRBV5-8 with TRBJ1-4; D not certain. CDR3 length equals 17 residues. V was pared by 1 base and J by 0 bases, with 13 bases between. The germline V gene has CDR1 SGHTS and CDR2 YDEGEE. CDR3 coding DNA: TGTGCCAGCAGCTTGTGGGTACGGGGTGCAACTAATGAAAAACTGTTTTTT. This encodes CASSLWVRGATNEKLFF.

The DNA for the CDR3 is TGTGCCAGCAGTTTAAGCAGGGACACTGAAGCTTTCTTT. Translating it yields CASSLSRDTEAFF. The rearrangement links TRBV28 to TRBJ1-1; tentatively, D is TRBD1 (5 bases). The germline CDR1 and CDR2 sequences are MDHEN and SYDVKM. V was shortened by 2 bases and J by 3 bases, with 7 bases between the two germline ends. This CDR3 comprises 13 residues.

V is TRBV5-6 and J is TRBJ2-1; 12 nucleotides match TRBD2. The CDR3 sequence is 16 residues long. The germline CDR1 and CDR2 sequences are SGHDT and YYEEEE. The V and J ends lost 3 bases and 4 bases, in that order; junction bases with no gene match: 5. DNA for the CDR3: TGTGCCAGCAGCTGGAAGACTAGCGGGGGATACAATGAGCAGTTCTTC. Encoded protein: CASSWKTSGGYNEQFF. Full variable domain (outside the CDR3, taken from reference TRBV5-6 and TRBJ2-1): DAGVTQSPTHLIKTRGQQVTLRCSPKSGHDTVSWYQQALGQGPQFIFQYYEEEERQRGNFPDRFSGHQFPNYSSELNVNALLLGDSALYLCASSWKTSGGYNEQFFGPGTRLTVL.

The CDR3 DNA sequence: TGTGCCACCAGCAGGGGAGCGGGGGCCTACAATGAGCAGTTCTTC. This gives the protein CATSRGAGAYNEQFF. The V call is TRBV15, the J call TRBJ2-1; TRBD2 matches at 8 bases. Germline V gene data show CDR1 as LNHNV and CDR2 as YYDKDF (reference sequence). This CDR3 has 15 residues. The V segment lost 3 bases and the J segment 2 bases; nucleotides outside the gene matches: 3.

The chain has TRBV5-6 and TRBJ1-1; no firm D call. Germline V gene lookup returns CDR1 SGHDT and CDR2 YYEEEE. Trimming cost V 7 bases and J 3 bases, with 10 bases left between them. The length of the CDR3 is 12 residues. The CDR3 nucleotides are TGTGCCAGCCATTCCGGGTACACTGAAGCTTTCTTT. Protein: CASHSGYTEAFF.

The chain uses TRBV5-6 and TRBJ2-2, with D possibly being TRBD2 (5 bases). The CDR3 runs 12 residues. Trimming cost V 4 bases and J 6 bases, with 7 bases left between them. Looked up from germline, CDR1 is SGHDT and CDR2 is YYEEEE. The CDR3, as DNA: TGTGCCAGCAGCCCCGGGGCCGGGGAGCTGTTTTTT. Translating gives CASSPGAGELFF.

The V gene is TRBV5-1, the J gene TRBJ2-3; D unclear. From germline, CDR1 is SGHRS and CDR2 YFSETQ. V was shortened by 4 bases and J by 1 base, with 16 bases between the two germline ends. The CDR3 is 16 residues long. CDR3 sequence (DNA): TGCGCCAGCAGCCCGACTTCGGAACGGGGCACAGATACGCAGTATTTT. Its translation is CASSPTSERGTDTQYF.

The chain has TRBV16 and TRBJ2-7; TRBD1 matches at 7 bases. Germline V lookup: CDR1 KGHSY, CDR2 FQNENV. This CDR3 region has 12 residues. The V segment lost 4 bases and the J segment 5 bases; nucleotides outside the gene matches: 2. CDR3 nucleotides: TGTGCCAGCAGCCCGGACAGGAACGAGCAGTACTTC. It is translated as CASSPDRNEQYF.

The V and J genes are TRBV29-1 and TRBJ2-7, with TRBD2 matching 8 bases. The CDR3 has 14 amino acids. The V gene's germline CDR1 is SQVTM and CDR2 ANQGSEA. V shed 3 bases and J 2 bases; nucleotides not matched to a gene: 6. The CDR3 coding sequence is TGCAGCGTTGATCTCGGGGGGGGCCCCTACGAGCAGTACTTC. Amino acid sequence: CSVDLGGGPYEQYF.

The rearrangement uses TRBV19 and TRBJ1-2, with 7 bases fitting TRBD1. The CDR3 has 14 amino acids. Germline CDR1 is LNHDA and CDR2 is SQIVND (reference sequence). Trimming at V came to 3 bases and at J to 6 bases, leaving 7 bases not matched to a gene. The CDR3 DNA reads as TGTGCCAGTAGTATCTCAGGGACAGAAGATGGCTACACCTTC. It specifies CASSISGTEDGYTF.

The chain links TRBV4-1 to TRBJ1-2; 7 bases fit TRBD1. Germline V gives CDR1 MGHRA, CDR2 YSYEKL. CDR3 length: 15 residues. V gave up 2 bases and J gave up 5 bases; unmatched junction bases: 8. The CDR3 nucleotides read TGCGCCAGCAGCCAATACCAGGGGGAAGGGTATGGCTACACCTTC. Translated: CASSQYQGEGYGYTF.

This clone was observed a single time. V and J are TRBV7-6 and TRBJ1-6; perhaps TRBD1 as D (6 bases). CDR1 and CDR2 from the germline V gene are SGHVS and FNYEAQ. Trimming took 1 base from V and 12 from J, leaving 19 bases between them. The CDR3 covers 16 residues. The CDR3 spells CASSLGGGGQGLPLHF. CDR3 bases: TGTGCCAGCAGCTTAGGAGGGGGGGGCCAAGGTTTACCCCTCCACTTT.

V gene TRBV6-5 combines with J gene TRBJ2-3, with no clear D. This CDR3 comprises 12 residues. Trimming took off 4 bases at V and 4 bases at J, with 6 bases between the two ends. The germline V gene has CDR1 MNHEY and CDR2 SVGAGI. DNA for the CDR3: TGTGCCAGCAGTTTCAGTGCAGATACGCAGTATTTT. Translated, it gives CASSFSADTQYF.